What follows describes a single T cell receptor beta chain. The antigen is unknown. This sample is part of a study of T cells in Graves' hyperthyroidism and ophthalmopathy. Study conclusions and caveats: Before onset, ophthalmopathy was predicted by the model a median about six months earlier. Ophthalmopathy was told apart from stable hyperthyroidism by a 13 V-J model. Blood also held most thyroid clonotypes expanded beyond 0.001.

From germline, CDR1 is SGHAT and CDR2 FQNNGV. Between the trimmed V and J ends, which lost 5 bases and 4 bases, there was a span of 12 bases. The CDR3 runs to 14 residues. Diagnoses rested on clinical symptoms, serum thyroxine and TRAb, thyroid ultrasound and orbital computed tomography. Amplification of TCR beta CDR3 regions was performed using RNA transcripts as template. The HTBI set primed first-round TCR CDR3 RT-PCR. TCRdb re-called the multiplex PCR reads through MiXCR, storing one row per CDR3 protein. The sample holds 660,000 or so distinct CDR3 sequences, 45% seen once. The genes are TRBV11-2 and TRBJ1-5; D unclear. The sample consisted of peripheral blood or thyroid tissue (not recorded which). The receptor comes from an adult man with Graves' disease, either hyperthyroidism or ophthalmopathy (not recorded which). DNA for the CDR3: TGTGCCAGCAGCCAAACTCTAGGGAATCAGCCCCAGCATTTT. This encodes CASSQTLGNQPQHF. Using reference TRBV11-2 and TRBJ1-5 for the parts outside the CDR3, the full variable domain is EAGVAQSPRYKIIEKRQSVAFWCNPISGHATLYWYQQILGQGPKLLIQFQNNGVVDDSQLPKDRFSAERLKGVDSTLKIQPAKLEDSAVYLCASSQTLGNQPQHFGDGTRLSIL.